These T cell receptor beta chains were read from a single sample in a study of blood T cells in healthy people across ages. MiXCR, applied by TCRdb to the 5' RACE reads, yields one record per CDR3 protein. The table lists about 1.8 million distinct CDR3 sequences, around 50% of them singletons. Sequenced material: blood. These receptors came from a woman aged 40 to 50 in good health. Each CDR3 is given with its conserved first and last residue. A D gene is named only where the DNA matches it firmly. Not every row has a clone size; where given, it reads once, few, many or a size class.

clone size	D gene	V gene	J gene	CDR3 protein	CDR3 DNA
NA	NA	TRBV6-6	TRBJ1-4	CASSSLLGRSEKLFF	TGTGCCAGCAGTTCACTGCTAGGTCGGAGTGAAAAACTGTTTTTT
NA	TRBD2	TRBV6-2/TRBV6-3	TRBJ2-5	CASSYLGTSGGSGTQYF	TGTGCCAGCAGTTACCTCGGGACTAGCGGGGGGTCAGGGACCCAGTACTTC
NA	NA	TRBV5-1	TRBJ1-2	CASSLRFGSYGYTF	TGCGCCAGCAGCTTGAGGTTCGGATCCTATGGCTACACCTTC
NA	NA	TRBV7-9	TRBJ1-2	CASSLSAGQGYTF	TGTGCCAGCAGCTTATCGGCAGGCCAAGGCTACACCTTC
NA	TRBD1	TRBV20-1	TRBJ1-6	CSARSGQGNSPLHF	TGCAGTGCTCGCTCAGGACAGGGGAATTCACCCCTCCACTTT
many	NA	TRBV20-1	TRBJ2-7	CSVRGGGKFSYEQYF	TGCAGTGTCCGAGGGGGGGGGAAATTCTCCTACGAGCAGTACTTC
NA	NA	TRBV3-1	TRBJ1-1	CASSQARPQNTEAFF	TGTGCCAGCAGCCAAGCTCGACCGCAGAACACTGAAGCTTTCTTT
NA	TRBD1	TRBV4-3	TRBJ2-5	CASSQDPRTGHQETQYF	TGCGCCAGCAGCCAAGATCCTAGGACAGGGCACCAAGAGACCCAGTACTTC
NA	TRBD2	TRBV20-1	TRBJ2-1	CSATPLAGAHNEQFF	TGCAGTGCAACCCCACTAGCGGGGGCTCACAATGAGCAGTTCTTC
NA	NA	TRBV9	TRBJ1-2	CASSVSRGYGYTF	TGTGCCAGCAGTGTCAGCAGGGGCTATGGCTACACCTTC
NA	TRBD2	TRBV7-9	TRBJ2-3	CASSYTTGGATDTQYF	TGTGCCAGCAGCTATACGACGGGGGGGGCGACAGATACGCAGTATTTT
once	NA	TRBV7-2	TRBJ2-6	CASSRSRSGANVLTF	TGTGCCAGCAGCAGGAGCCGGTCGGGGGCCAACGTCCTGACTTTC
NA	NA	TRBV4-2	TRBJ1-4	CASSQAAGTRNEKLFF	TGTGCCAGCAGCCAGGCGGCCGGGACACGGAATGAAAAACTGTTTTTT
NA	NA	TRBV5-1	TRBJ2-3	CASSSGRNTQYF	TGCGCCAGCAGCTCAGGGAGAAATACGCAGTATTTT
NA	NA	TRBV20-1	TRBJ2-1	CSARRGGQNEQFF	TGCAGTGCTAGACGCGGGGGCCAAAATGAGCAGTTCTTC
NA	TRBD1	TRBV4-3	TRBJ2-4	CASSQRQGHLAKNIQYF	TGCGCCAGCAGCCAGAGACAGGGTCACCTGGCCAAAAACATTCAGTACTTC
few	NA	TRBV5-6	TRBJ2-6	CASSRQLGSGANVLTF	TGTGCCAGCAGCAGACAGTTAGGCTCTGGGGCCAACGTCCTGACTTTC